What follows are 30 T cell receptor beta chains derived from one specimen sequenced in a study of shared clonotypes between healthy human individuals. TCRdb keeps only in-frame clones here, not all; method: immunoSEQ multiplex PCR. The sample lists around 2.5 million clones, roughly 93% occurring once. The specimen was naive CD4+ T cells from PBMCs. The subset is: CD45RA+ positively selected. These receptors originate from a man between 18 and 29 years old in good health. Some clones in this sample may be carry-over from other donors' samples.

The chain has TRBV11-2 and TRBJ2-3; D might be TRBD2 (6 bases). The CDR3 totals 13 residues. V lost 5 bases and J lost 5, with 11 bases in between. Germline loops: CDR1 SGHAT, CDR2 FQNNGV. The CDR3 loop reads CASSTRRVDTQYF. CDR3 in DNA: TGTGCCAGCAGCACGAGGAGGGTAGATACGCAGTATTTT.

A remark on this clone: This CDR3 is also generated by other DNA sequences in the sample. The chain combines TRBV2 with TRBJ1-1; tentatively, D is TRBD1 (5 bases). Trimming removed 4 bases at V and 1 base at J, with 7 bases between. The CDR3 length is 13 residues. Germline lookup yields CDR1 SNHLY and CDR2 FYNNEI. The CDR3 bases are TGTGCCAGCAGTGGGAGGGGGAACACTGAAGCTTTCTTT. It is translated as CASSGRGNTEAFF.

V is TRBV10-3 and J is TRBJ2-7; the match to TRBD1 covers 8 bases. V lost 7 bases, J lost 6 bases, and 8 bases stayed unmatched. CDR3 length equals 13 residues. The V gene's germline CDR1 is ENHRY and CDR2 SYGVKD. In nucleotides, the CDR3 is TGTGCCATCAAGTTGGCAGGGGGCGGCGAGCAGTACTTC. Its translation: CAIKLAGGGEQYF.

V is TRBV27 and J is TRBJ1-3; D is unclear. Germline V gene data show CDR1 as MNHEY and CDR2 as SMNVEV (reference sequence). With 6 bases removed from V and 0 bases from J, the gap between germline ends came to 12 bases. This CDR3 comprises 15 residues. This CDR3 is CASRPTDTSGNTIYF. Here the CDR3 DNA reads TGTGCCAGCAGGCCAACAGATACCTCTGGAAACACCATATATTTT.

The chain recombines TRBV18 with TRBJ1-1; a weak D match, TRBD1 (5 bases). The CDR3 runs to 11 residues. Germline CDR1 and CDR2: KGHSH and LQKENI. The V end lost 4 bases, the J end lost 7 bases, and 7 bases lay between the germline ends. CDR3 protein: CASSRQFEAFF. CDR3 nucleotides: TGTGCCAGCTCACGACAGTTTGAAGCTTTCTTT. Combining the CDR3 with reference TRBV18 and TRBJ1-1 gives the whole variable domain NAGVMQNPRHLVRRRGQEARLRCSPMKGHSHVYWYRQLPEEGLKFMVYLQKENIIDESGMPKERFSAEFPKEGPSILRIQQVVRGDSAAYFCASSRQFEAFFGQGTRLTVV.

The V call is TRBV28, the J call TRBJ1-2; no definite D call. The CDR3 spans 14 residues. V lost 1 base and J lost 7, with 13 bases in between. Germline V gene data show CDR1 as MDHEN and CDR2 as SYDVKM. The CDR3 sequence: CASSLYPGPGGYTF. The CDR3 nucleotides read TGTGCCAGCAGTTTATACCCAGGTCCGGGTGGCTACACCTTC.

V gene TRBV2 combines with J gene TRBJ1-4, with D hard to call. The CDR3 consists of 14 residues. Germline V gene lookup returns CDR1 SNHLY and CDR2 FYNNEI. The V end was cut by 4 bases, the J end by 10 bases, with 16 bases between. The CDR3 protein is CASSVSGGEGKLFF. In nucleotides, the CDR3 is TGTGCCAGCAGTGTGAGTGGCGGGGAGGGAAAACTGTTTTTT.

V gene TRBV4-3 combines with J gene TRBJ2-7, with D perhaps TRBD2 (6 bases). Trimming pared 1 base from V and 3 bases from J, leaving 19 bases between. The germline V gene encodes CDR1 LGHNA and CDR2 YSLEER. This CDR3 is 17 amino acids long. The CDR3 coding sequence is TGCGCCAGCAGCCAAGGGTGGTTCGGGGACTGGAACTACGAGCAGTACTTC. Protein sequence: CASSQGWFGDWNYEQYF.

The CDR3 region has the DNA TGTGCCAGCAGCCCTAGTGCAGCGGGAGTGAACACCGGGGAGCTGTTTTTT. It encodes CASSPSAAGVNTGELFF. This rearrangement joins TRBV28 to TRBJ2-2, with TRBD2 matching 8 bases. From germline, CDR1 is MDHEN and CDR2 SYDVKM. V was pared by 6 bases and J by 1 base, with 10 bases of the junction left unmatched. The CDR3 is 17 residues long.

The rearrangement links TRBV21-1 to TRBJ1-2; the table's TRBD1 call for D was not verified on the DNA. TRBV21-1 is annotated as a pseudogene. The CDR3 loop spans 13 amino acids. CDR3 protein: CASSIYRENGYTF. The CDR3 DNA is TGTGCCAGCAGCATATACAGGGAAAATGGCTACACCTTC.

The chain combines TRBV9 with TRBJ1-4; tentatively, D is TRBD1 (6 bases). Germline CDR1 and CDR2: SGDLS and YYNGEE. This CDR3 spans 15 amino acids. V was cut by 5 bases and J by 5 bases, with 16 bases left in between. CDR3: CASSPRGGLNEKLFF. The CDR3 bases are TGTGCCAGCAGTCCGCGAGGGGGGCTCAATGAAAAACTGTTTTTT.

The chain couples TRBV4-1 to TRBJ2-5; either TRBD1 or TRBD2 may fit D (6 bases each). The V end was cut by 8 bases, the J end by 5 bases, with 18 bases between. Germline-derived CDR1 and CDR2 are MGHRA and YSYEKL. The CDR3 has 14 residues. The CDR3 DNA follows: TGCGCCAGCGTCGCCTTGGGGGCGGGGGAGACCCAGTACTTC. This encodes CASVALGAGETQYF.

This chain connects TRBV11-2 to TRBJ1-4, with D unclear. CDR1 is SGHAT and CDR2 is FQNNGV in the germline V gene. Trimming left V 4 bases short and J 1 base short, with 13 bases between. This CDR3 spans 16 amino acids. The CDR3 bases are TGTGCCAGCAGCTCTGCTGTCGCCAAAACTAATGAAAAACTGTTTTTT. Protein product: CASSSAVAKTNEKLFF. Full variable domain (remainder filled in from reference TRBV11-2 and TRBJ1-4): EAGVAQSPRYKIIEKRQSVAFWCNPISGHATLYWYQQILGQGPKLLIQFQNNGVVDDSQLPKDRFSAERLKGVDSTLKIQPAKLEDSAVYLCASSSAVAKTNEKLFFGSGTQLSVL.

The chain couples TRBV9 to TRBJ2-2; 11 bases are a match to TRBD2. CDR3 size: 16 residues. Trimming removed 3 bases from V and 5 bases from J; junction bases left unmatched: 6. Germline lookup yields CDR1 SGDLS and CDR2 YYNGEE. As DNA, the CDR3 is TGTGCCAGCAGCGGGCGGACTAGCGGGCCGACCGGGGAGCTGTTTTTT. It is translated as CASSGRTSGPTGELFF.

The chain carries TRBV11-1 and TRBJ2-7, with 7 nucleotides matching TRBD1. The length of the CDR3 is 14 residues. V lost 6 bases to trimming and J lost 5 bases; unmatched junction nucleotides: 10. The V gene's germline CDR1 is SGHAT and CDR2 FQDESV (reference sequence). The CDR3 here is CASRPTGISHEQYF. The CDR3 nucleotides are TGTGCCAGCAGACCGACAGGGATATCCCACGAGCAGTACTTC. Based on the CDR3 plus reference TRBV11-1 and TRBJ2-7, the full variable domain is EAEVAQSPRYKITEKSQAVAFWCDPISGHATLYWYRQILGQGPELLVQFQDESVVDDSQLPKDRFSAERLKGVDSTLKIQPAELGDSAMYLCASRPTGISHEQYFGPGTRLTVT.

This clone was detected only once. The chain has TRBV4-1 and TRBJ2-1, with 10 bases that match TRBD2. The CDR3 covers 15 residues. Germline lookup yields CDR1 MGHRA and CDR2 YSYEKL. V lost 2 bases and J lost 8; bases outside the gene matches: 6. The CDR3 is CASSQSGREGDEQFF. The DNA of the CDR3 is TGCGCCAGCAGCCAAAGCGGGAGGGAGGGGGATGAGCAGTTCTTC.

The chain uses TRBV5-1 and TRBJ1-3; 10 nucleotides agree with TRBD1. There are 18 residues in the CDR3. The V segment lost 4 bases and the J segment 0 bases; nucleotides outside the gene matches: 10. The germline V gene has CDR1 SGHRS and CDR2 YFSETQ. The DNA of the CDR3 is TGCGCCAGCAGCGAGACCGCCGGGACAGGGGCCTCTGGAAACACCATATATTTT. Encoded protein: CASSETAGTGASGNTIYF. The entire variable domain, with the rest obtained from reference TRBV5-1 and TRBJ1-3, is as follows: KAGVTQTPRYLIKTRGQQVTLSCSPISGHRSVSWYQQTPGQGLQFLFEYFSETQRNKGNFPGRFSGRQFSNSRSEMNVSTLELGDSALYLCASSETAGTGASGNTIYFGEGSWLTVV.

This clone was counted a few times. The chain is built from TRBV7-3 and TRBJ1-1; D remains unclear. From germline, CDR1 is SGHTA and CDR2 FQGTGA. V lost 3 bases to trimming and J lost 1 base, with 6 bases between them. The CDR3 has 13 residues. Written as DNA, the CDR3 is TGTGCCAGCAGCTTTCGCGAGAACACTGAAGCTTTCTTT. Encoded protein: CASSFRENTEAFF. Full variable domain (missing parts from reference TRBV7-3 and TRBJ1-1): GAGVSQTPSNKVTEKGKYVELRCDPISGHTALYWYRQSLGQGPEFLIYFQGTGAADDSGLPNDRFFAVRPEGSVSTLKIQRTERGDSAVYLCASSFRENTEAFFGQGTRLTVV.

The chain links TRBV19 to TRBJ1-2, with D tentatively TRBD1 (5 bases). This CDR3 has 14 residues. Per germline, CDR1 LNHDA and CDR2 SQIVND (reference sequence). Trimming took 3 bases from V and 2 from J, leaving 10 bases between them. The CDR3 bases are TGTGCCAGTAGTATCTCGAGGGGAAACTATGGCTACACCTTC. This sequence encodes CASSISRGNYGYTF.

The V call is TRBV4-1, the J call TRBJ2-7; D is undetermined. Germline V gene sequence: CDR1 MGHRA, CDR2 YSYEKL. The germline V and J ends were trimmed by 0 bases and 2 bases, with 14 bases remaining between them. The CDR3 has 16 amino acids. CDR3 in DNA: TGCGCCAGCAGCCAAGAGGCCGGATCAGTAACCTACGAGCAGTACTTC. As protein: CASSQEAGSVTYEQYF.

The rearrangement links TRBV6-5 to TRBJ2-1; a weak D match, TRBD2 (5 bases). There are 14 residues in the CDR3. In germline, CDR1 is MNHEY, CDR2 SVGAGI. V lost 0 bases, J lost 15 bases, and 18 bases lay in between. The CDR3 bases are TGTGCCAGCAGTTACTCGAGGCTCTCCGGCCGGGGGTTCTTC. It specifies CASSYSRLSGRGFF.

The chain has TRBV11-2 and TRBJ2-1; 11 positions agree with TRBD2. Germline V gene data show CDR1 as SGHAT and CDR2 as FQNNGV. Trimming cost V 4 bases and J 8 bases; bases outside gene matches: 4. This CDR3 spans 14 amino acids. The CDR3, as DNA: TGTGCCAGCAGCTCTAGCGGGAGGAGGTATGAGCAGTTCTTC. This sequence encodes CASSSSGRRYEQFF.

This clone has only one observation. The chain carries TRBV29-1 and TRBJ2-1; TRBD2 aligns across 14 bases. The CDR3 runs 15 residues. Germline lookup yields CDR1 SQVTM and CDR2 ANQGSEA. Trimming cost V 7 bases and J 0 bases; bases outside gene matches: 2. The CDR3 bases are TGCAGCGCGACTAGCGGGAGGGACTCCTACAATGAGCAGTTCTTC. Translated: CSATSGRDSYNEQFF.

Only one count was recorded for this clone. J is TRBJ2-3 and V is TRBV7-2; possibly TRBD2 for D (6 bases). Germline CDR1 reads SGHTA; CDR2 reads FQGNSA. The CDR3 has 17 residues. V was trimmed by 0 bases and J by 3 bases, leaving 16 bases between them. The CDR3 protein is CASSLARGFGVTDTQYF. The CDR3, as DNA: TGTGCCAGCAGCTTAGCGCGGGGTTTCGGGGTTACAGATACGCAGTATTTT.

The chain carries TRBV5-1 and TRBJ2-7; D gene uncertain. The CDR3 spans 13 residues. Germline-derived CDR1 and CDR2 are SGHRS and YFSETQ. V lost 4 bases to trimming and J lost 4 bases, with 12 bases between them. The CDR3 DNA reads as TGCGCCAGCAGCCGGCATACAGAGTACGAGCAGTACTTC. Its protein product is CASSRHTEYEQYF.

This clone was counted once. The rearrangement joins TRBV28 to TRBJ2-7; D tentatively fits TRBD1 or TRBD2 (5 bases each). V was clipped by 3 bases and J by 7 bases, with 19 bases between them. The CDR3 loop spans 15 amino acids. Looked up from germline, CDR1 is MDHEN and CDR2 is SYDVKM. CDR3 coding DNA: TGTGCCAGCAGTTTCTCCGACGGGGCTTCGGGGGAGCAGTACTTC. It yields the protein CASSFSDGASGEQYF.

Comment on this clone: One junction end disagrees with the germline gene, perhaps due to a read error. The CDR3 region has the DNA TGTGCCAGCAGCCCCACTGGTTGGCAGTACGCCTTC. Its protein product is CASSPTGWQYAF. The rearrangement links TRBV7-9 to TRBJ1-2; D gene unclear. Germline loops: CDR1 SEHNR, CDR2 FQNEAQ (reference sequence). The CDR3 runs 12 residues.

CDR3 bases: TGTGCCAGCAGCTTACAGCGGGATTACAATGAGCAGTTCTTC. Protein sequence: CASSLQRDYNEQFF. V gene TRBV7-2 combines with J gene TRBJ2-1; TRBD2 agrees at 7 bases. The CDR3 contains 14 residues. Per germline, CDR1 SGHTA and CDR2 FQGNSA. V trimming: 2 bases; J trimming: 4 bases; junction bases outside the gene matches: 2.

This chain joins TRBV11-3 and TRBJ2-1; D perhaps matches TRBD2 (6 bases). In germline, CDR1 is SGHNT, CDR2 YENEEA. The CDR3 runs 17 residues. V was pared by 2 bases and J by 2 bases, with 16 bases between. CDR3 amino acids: CASSLRWGEPPYNEQFF. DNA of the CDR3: TGTGCCAGCAGCTTAAGATGGGGGGAGCCCCCCTACAATGAGCAGTTCTTC.

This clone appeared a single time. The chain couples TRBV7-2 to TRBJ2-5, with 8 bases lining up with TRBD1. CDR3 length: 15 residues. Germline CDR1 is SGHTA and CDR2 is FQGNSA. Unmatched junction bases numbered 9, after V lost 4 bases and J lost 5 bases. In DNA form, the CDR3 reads TGTGCCAGCAGCTCTCAGACAGGGGTGAAGGAGACCCAGTACTTC. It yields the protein CASSSQTGVKETQYF.